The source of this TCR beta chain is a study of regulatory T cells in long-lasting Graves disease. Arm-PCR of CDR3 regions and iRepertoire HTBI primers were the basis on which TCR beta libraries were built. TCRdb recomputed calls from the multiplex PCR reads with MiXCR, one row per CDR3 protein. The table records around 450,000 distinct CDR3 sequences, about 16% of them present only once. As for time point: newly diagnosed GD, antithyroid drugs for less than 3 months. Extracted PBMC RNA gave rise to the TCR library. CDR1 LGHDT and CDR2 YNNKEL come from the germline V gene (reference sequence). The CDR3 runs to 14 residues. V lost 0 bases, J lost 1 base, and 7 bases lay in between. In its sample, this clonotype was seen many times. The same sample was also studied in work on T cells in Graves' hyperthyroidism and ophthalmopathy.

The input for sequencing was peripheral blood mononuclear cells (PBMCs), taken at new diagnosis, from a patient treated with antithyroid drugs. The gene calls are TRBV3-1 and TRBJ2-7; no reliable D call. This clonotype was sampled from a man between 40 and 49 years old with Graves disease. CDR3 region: CASSQDHGSYEQYF. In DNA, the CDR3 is TGTGCCAGCAGCCAAGATCACGGTTCCTACGAGCAGTACTTC.